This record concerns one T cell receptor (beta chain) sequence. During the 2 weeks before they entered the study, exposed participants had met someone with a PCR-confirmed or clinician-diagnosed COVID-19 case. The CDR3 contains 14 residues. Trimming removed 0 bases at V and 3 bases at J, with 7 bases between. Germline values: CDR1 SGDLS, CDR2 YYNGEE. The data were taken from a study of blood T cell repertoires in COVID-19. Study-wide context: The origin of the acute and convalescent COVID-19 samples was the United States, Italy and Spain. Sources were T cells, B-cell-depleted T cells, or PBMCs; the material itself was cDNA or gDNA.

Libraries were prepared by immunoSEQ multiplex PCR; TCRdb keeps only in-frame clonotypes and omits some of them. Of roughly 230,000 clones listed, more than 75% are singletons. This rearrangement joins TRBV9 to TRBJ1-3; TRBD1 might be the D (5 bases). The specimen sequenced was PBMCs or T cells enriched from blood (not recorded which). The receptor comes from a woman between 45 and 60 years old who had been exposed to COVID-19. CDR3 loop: CASSVAGIGNTIYF. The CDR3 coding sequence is TGTGCCAGCAGCGTAGCAGGGATTGGAAACACCATATATTTT. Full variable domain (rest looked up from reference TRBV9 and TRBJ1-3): DSGVTQTPKHLITATGQRVTLRCSPRSGDLSVYWYQQSLDQGLQFLIQYYNGEERAKGNILERFSAQQFPDLHSELNLSSLELGDSALYFCASSVAGIGNTIYFGEGSWLTVV.